Below, 16 T cell receptor beta chains from the same sample are listed, as sequenced in a study of regulatory T cells in long-lasting Graves disease. Sequencing libraries for TCR beta were prepared with iRepertoire HTBI primers and Arm-PCR of CDR3 regions. Each CDR3 protein gets one entry after TCRdb re-called the multiplex PCR reads with MiXCR. Of hundreds of thousands of distinct CDR3 sequences in the sample, less than 20% were seen once. The time point: newly diagnosed GD, antithyroid drugs for less than 3 months. The TCR library was made from RNA that had been extracted from PBMCs in TRIzol. These records were also assigned to another study, of T cells in Graves' hyperthyroidism and ophthalmopathy.

This material consisted of peripheral blood mononuclear cells (PBMCs), taken at new diagnosis, from a patient treated with antithyroid drugs. These receptors all stem from a woman under 40 with Graves disease.

As for this clonotype: This may stem from a read error, because a much larger clone lies one nucleotide away. The chain has TRBV11-2 and TRBJ1-1; D call uncertain. The length of the CDR3 is 13 residues. The germline CDR1 and CDR2 sequences are SGHAT and FQNNGV. CDR3 DNA: TGTGCCAGCAGCTTCCAGGAGAACGCTGAAGCTTTCTTT. It encodes CASSFQENAEAFF.

Many counts were recorded for this clonotype. The chain joins TRBV28 to TRBJ2-1; TRBD1 is a possible D gene (8 bases). Germline CDR1 and CDR2: MDHEN and SYDVKM. The CDR3 loop spans 14 amino acids. The V end was cut by 6 bases, the J end by 9 bases, with 18 bases between. This chain's CDR3 is CASRGTGRGGEQFF. The CDR3 DNA sequence: TGTGCCAGCAGGGGGACAGGACGCGGGGGTGAGCAGTTCTTC.

The sample holds a few counts of this clonotype. The rearrangement links TRBV5-1 to TRBJ2-5, with 8 bases aligning to TRBD2. Germline V lookup: CDR1 SGHRS, CDR2 YFSETQ. CDR3 size: 15 residues. V shed 0 bases and J 3 bases; nucleotides not matched to a gene: 4. For the CDR3, the DNA is TGCGCCAGCAGCTTGGGCGGGAGGACTAAAGAGACCCAGTACTTC. Protein sequence: CASSLGGRTKETQYF.

Many counts were recorded for this clonotype. The chain couples TRBV11-2 to TRBJ1-3; D possibly corresponds to TRBD1 (5 bases). Germline assignment: CDR1 SGHAT and CDR2 FQNNGV. The CDR3 consists of 16 residues. Trimming shortened V by 2 bases and J by 0 bases, and 11 bases separated the two germline ends. This CDR3 is CASSLSGAASGNTIYF. The CDR3 DNA reads TGTGCCAGCAGCTTAAGTGGGGCAGCCTCTGGAAACACCATATATTTT. Using reference TRBV11-2 and TRBJ1-3 for the parts outside the CDR3, the full variable domain is EAGVAQSPRYKIIEKRQSVAFWCNPISGHATLYWYQQILGQGPKLLIQFQNNGVVDDSQLPKDRFSAERLKGVDSTLKIQPAKLEDSAVYLCASSLSGAASGNTIYFGEGSWLTVV.

Details on this clonotype: A read error likely explains this, since a far larger clone differs by one base. The V call is TRBV28, the J call TRBJ2-7; D not resolved. CDR1 is MDHEN, CDR2 SYDVKM, per germline. The CDR3 loop spans 15 amino acids. V dropped 6 bases and J dropped 2 bases, with 17 bases sitting between them. The CDR3, as DNA: TGTGCCAGCAGCTTAGAGCAGCTCCTCACCTACGAGCAGTACTTC. This gives the protein CASSLEQLLTYEQYF.

The sample holds many counts of this clonotype. The chain has TRBV12-3 or TRBV12-4 and TRBJ2-1; D possibly corresponds to TRBD2 (6 bases). The germline V and J ends were trimmed by 6 bases and 0 bases, with 9 bases remaining between them. The CDR3 covers 14 residues. The CDR3 bases are TGTGCCAGCAGGCGGGGAAACTCCTACAATGAGCAGTTCTTC. It specifies CASRRGNSYNEQFF.

This clonotype was recorded many times. The chain is built from TRBV7-9 and TRBJ2-5; 8 nucleotides agree with TRBD1. Germline V gene sequence: CDR1 SEHNR, CDR2 FQNEAQ (reference sequence). The CDR3 is made up of 15 amino acids. V shed 4 bases and J 5 bases; nucleotides not matched to a gene: 9. CDR3 sequence (DNA): TGTGCCAGCAGCTACGACAGGGGAGTTCGGGAGACCCAGTACTTC. It is translated as CASSYDRGVRETQYF. The whole variable domain, filled in from reference TRBV7-9 and TRBJ2-5, reads DTGVSQNPRHKITKRGQNVTFRCDPISEHNRLYWYRQTLGQGPEFLTYFQNEAQLEKSRLLSDRFSAERPKGSFSTLEIQRTEQGDSAMYLCASSYDRGVRETQYFGPGTRLLVL.

The J gene is TRBJ2-5, the V gene TRBV9, with D perhaps matching TRBD1 (8 bases). Germline lookup yields CDR1 SGDLS and CDR2 YYNGEE. There are 15 residues in the CDR3. The V end was cut by 2 bases, the J end by 2 bases, with 13 bases between. The CDR3 region has the DNA TGTGCCAGCAGCGTTGGACAGGGAGGGCAAGAGACCCAGTACTTC. It translates to CASSVGQGGQETQYF.

This clonotype was seen ten or more times. The chain couples TRBV28 to TRBJ1-1; 7 bases are shared with TRBD1. The germline V gene encodes CDR1 MDHEN and CDR2 SYDVKM. The CDR3 loop spans 15 amino acids. J lost 8 bases, V lost 7 bases, and 16 bases had no gene match. CDR3 amino acids: CASIVGDSPSTEAFF. The CDR3 coding sequence is TGTGCCAGCATCGTCGGGGACAGCCCCTCGACCGAAGCTTTCTTT.

This clonotype occurred many times. The V gene is TRBV6-2 or TRBV6-3, the J gene TRBJ1-2; TRBD1 matches at 7 bases. V shed 5 bases, J shed 8 bases, and the junction held 2 bases outside the gene matches. Germline V gene lookup returns CDR1 MNHEY and CDR2 SVGEGT. The CDR3 spans 11 residues. CDR3 coding DNA: TGTGCCAGCAGTCAGGGGGGGGGCTACACCTTC. Translation: CASSQGGGYTF.

This chain connects TRBV20-1 to TRBJ1-6, with 7 bases lining up with TRBD1. J lost 10 bases, V lost 5 bases, and 14 bases had no gene match. The CDR3 consists of 15 residues. Germline CDR1 reads DFQATT; CDR2 reads SNEGSKA (reference sequence). The CDR3 region has the DNA TGCAGTGCTTTGAGCCCCGACAGGGAAGGCTCACCCCTCCACTTT. Protein product: CSALSPDREGSPLHF.

This clonotype was recorded at least ten times. The V gene is TRBV6-1, the J gene TRBJ2-7; no reliable D call. The CDR3 runs 14 residues. Germline V gene sequence: CDR1 MNHNS, CDR2 SASEGT. Trimming took off 5 bases at V and 1 base at J, with 12 bases between the two ends. The DNA of the CDR3 is TGTGCCAGCAGTATAGGCTTTGGATCCTACGAGCAGTACTTC. Translated, it gives CASSIGFGSYEQYF.

This clonotype has ten or more counts. The chain recombines TRBV15 with TRBJ2-5, with D perhaps being TRBD1 or TRBD2 (5 bases each). The germline V gene has CDR1 LNHNV and CDR2 YYDKDF (reference sequence). Trimming left V 0 bases short and J 4 bases short, with 15 bases between. This CDR3 comprises 16 residues. The CDR3 bases are TGTGCCACCAGCAGAGATGTAATAGCGCAGGGAGAGACCCAGTACTTC. Its translation is CATSRDVIAQGETQYF.

This clonotype was detected a few times. This sequence joins TRBV27 and TRBJ2-7; 8 bases match TRBD1. The CDR3 contains 14 residues. The germline V gene has CDR1 MNHEY and CDR2 SMNVEV (reference sequence). Trimming cost V 3 bases and J 6 bases; bases outside gene matches: 7. The CDR3 DNA reads as TGTGCCAGCAGTTTCGACAGGGGTCTGAGCGAGCAGTACTTC. It codes for CASSFDRGLSEQYF.

The gene calls are TRBV27 and TRBJ1-5; D unclear. Trimming left V 6 bases short and J 6 bases short, with 9 bases between. Germline V gene lookup returns CDR1 MNHEY and CDR2 SMNVEV (reference sequence). The CDR3 has 12 residues. The CDR3 region is CASRNYGQPQHF. In DNA form, the CDR3 reads TGTGCCAGCAGGAACTACGGTCAGCCCCAGCATTTT.

This clonotype was detected many times. The gene calls are TRBV19 and TRBJ1-1; the D is unclear. Germline CDR1 reads LNHDA; CDR2 reads SQIVND (reference sequence). The length of the CDR3 is 14 residues. Between the trimmed V and J ends, which lost 6 bases and 1 base, there was a span of 12 bases. This chain's CDR3 is CASRAETRNTEAFF. The CDR3 DNA follows: TGTGCCAGTAGAGCAGAAACCAGGAACACTGAAGCTTTCTTT.